The TCR beta chain described here comes from a study of T cell changes during pregnancy in multiple sclerosis. The CDR3 spans 15 residues. The germline V gene encodes CDR1 KGHSH and CDR2 LQKENI. Trimming shortened V by 3 bases and J by 0 bases, and 8 bases separated the two germline ends. The assay was immunoSEQ multiplex PCR, and TCRdb's table has in-frame clones only and misses some. The sample consists of over 50,000 clones, 80% to 90% of them appearing once. The chain has TRBV18 and TRBJ1-4; weak D call: TRBD1 (5 bases). The clonotype was recovered from a female donor in good health, enrolled as a control in a pregnancy study. The source was peripheral blood, collected in the first trimester of pregnancy. CDR3 sequence reads: CASSPQGATNEKLFF. The DNA for the CDR3 is TGTGCCAGCTCACCCCAGGGTGCAACTAATGAAAAACTGTTTTTT.